Below are 5 T cell receptor beta chains sequenced from a single sample in a study of T-cell reconstitution after alpha-beta-depleted transplantation in children. Unique molecular identifiers were used to barcode this TCRbeta library. TCRdb redid the calling of the PCR reads with MiXCR, one entry per CDR3 protein. The sample has 550,000 to 600,000 distinct CDR3 sequences, roughly 24% seen once. The sequences come from PBMCs, mostly from graft donor cells, collected 360 days after TCRalphabeta/CD19-depleted stem cell transplant. Receptor source: a boy under two years old who had a stem cell transplant for acute myeloid leukemia, so the T cells may come from the graft donor.

This clonotype has ten or more counts. The rearrangement joins TRBV12-3 or TRBV12-4 to TRBJ1-5; no clear D gene. V was clipped by 3 bases and J by 0 bases, with 6 bases between them. The CDR3 sequence is 14 residues long. In nucleotides, the CDR3 is TGTGCCAGCAGTTTTAGAGGTAGCAATCAGCCCCAGCATTTT. It specifies CASSFRGSNQPQHF.

J is TRBJ1-2 and V is TRBV5-1, with D unclear. Looked up from germline, CDR1 is SGHRS and CDR2 is YFSETQ. This CDR3 has 13 amino acids. V gave up 5 bases and J gave up 7 bases, with 15 bases separating them. The CDR3 coding sequence is TGCGCCAGCAGTATGAGACCAGGCGGTGGCTACACCTTC. It is translated as CASSMRPGGGYTF.

The gene calls are TRBV12-3 or TRBV12-4 and TRBJ2-2, with 10 bases matching TRBD1. Trimming at V came to 4 bases and at J to 7 bases, leaving 9 bases not matched to a gene. There are 16 residues in the CDR3. The CDR3 spells CASSSATGGADGELFF. Written as DNA, the CDR3 is TGTGCCAGCAGTTCGGCGACAGGGGGCGCAGACGGGGAGCTGTTTTTT.

In this sample, this clonotype turned up many times. The rearrangement uses TRBV7-2 and TRBJ2-5; D perhaps matches TRBD2 (6 bases). Per germline, CDR1 SGHTA and CDR2 FQGNSA. V dropped 3 bases and J dropped 5 bases, with 13 bases sitting between them. This CDR3 has 14 residues. As DNA, the CDR3 is TGTGCCAGCAGCTTGGGACTTAAGCAGGAGACCCAGTACTTC. Protein product: CASSLGLKQETQYF.

The sample holds many counts of this clonotype. V usage is TRBV28 and J usage is TRBJ1-2; no definite D call. Trimming left V 1 base short and J 2 bases short, with 8 bases between. Germline V lookup: CDR1 MDHEN, CDR2 SYDVKM. The CDR3 loop spans 14 amino acids. The CDR3 sequence: CASSLFQTNYGYTF. The CDR3 coding sequence is TGTGCCAGCAGTTTATTCCAGACGAACTATGGCTACACCTTC.